What follows describes a single T cell receptor beta chain. Antigen specificity is unknown. The data belong to a study of beta chain features in type 1 diabetes. The study's findings and limits: Naive, central memory and regulatory TCRB repertoires appeared more similar among patients than healthy donors. VDJ junctions from patients with type 1 diabetes contained fewer insertions and more deletions.

The germline CDR1 and CDR2 sequences are ENHRY and SYGVKD. The CDR3 is 13 residues long. With 3 bases clipped from V and 6 bases from J, the junction kept 0 bases outside the gene matches. Sequencing targeted expressed TCRB transcripts, as all isolated RNA had been reverse transcribed. Using immunoSEQ multiplex PCR, the repertoire was profiled, and TCRdb retains in-frame clones only, with some absent. The profile shows hundreds of thousands of clones, roughly 31% of them singletons. The sample was naive CD4+ T cells from blood. The receptor was isolated from a man between 18 and 35 years old in good health. The chain employs TRBV10-3 and TRBJ2-7; 12 bases match TRBD2. The CDR3 nucleotides are TGTGCCATCAGTGAACTAGCGGGAGGCGAGCAGTACTTC. It codes for CAISELAGGEQYF.